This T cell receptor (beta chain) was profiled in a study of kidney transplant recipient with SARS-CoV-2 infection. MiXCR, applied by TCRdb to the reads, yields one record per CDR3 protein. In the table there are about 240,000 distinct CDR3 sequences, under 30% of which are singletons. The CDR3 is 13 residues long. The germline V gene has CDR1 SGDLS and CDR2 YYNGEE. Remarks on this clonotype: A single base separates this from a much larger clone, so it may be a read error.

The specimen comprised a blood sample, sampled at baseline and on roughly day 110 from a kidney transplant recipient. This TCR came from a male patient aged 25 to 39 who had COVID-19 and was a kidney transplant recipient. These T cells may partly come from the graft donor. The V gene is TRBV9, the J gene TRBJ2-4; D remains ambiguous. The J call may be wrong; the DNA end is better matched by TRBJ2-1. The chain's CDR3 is CASSAGSVNEQFF. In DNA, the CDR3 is TGTGCCAGCAGCGCAGGAAGCGTCAATGAGCAGTTCTTC.